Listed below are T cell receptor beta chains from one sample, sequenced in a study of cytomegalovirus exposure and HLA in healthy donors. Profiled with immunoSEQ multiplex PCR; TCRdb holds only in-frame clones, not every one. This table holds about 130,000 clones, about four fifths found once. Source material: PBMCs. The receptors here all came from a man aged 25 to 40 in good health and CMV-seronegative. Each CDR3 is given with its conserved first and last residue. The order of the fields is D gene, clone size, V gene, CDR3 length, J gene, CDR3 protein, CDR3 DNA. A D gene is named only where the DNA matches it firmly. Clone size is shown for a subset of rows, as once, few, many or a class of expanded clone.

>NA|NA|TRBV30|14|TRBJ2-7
CAWSVSKGLYEQYF
TGTGCCTGGAGTGTAAGTAAGGGGCTCTACGAGCAGTACTTC
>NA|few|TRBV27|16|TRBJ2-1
CASRGVGPLGTGEQFF
TGTGCCAGCAGAGGGGTAGGCCCTTTGGGAACCGGTGAGCAGTTCTTC
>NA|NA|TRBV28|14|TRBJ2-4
CASSLSLARNIQYF
TGTGCCAGCAGTTTATCTCTAGCGCGCAACATTCAGTACTTC
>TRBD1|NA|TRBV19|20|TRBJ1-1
CASRKQRGPGGLLMNTEAFF
TGTGCCAGTAGAAAACAACGCGGACCAGGGGGCTTGTTGATGAACACTGAAGCTTTCTTT
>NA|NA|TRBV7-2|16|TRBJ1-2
CASSLAPGSPNYGYTF
TGTGCCAGCAGCTTAGCCCCAGGGTCCCCTAACTATGGCTACACCTTC
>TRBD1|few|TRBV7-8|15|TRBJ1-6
CASSFGTAPNSPLHF
TGTGCCAGCAGCTTTGGGACAGCTCCTAATTCACCCCTCCACTTT
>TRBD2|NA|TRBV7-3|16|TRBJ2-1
CASSLGVGGLYNEQFF
TGTGCCAGCAGCTTAGGGGTGGGAGGGCTATACAATGAGCAGTTCTTC
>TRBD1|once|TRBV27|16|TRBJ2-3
CASSFQGAIGGDTQYF
TGTGCCAGCAGTTTCCAGGGGGCGATAGGGGGGGATACGCAGTATTTT
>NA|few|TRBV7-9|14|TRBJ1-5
CASSPELAGQPQHF
TGTGCCAGCAGCCCGGAGTTGGCGGGGCAGCCCCAGCATTTT
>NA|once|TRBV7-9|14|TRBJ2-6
CASSLSTGANVLTF
TGTGCCAGCAGCTTGTCCACTGGGGCCAACGTCCTGACTTTC
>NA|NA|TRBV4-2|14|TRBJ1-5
CASSQQAAPQPQHF
TGTGCCAGCAGCCAACAGGCCGCGCCCCAGCCCCAGCATTTT
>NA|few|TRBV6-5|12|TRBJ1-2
CASSWQGNGYTF
TGTGCCAGCAGTTGGCAGGGAAATGGCTACACCTTC
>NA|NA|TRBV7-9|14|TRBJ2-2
CASSFPGAHGELFF
TGTGCCAGCAGCTTCCCGGGAGCACACGGGGAGCTGTTTTTT
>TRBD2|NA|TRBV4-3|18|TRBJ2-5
CASSQGLRGGLTQETQYF
TGCGCCAGCAGCCAAGGTTTACGCGGGGGGCTGACGCAAGAGACCCAGTACTTC
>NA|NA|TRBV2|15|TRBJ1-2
CASSEALAGEGGYTF
TGTGCCAGCAGTGAAGCGCTAGCAGGGGAGGGCGGCTACACCTTC
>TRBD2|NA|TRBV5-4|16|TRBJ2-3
CASSLGSGRSTDTQYF
TGTGCCAGCAGCTTGGGTAGCGGGAGAAGCACAGATACGCAGTATTTT
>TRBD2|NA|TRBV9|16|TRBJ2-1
CASSVGSLAGFNEQFF
TGTGCCAGCAGCGTAGGGTCTCTAGCGGGGTTTAATGAGCAGTTCTTC